The TCR beta chain under discussion was sequenced for a study of T-cell memory formation after mild COVID-19. About the study: The two donors had largely donor-specific TCR clusters.

The CDR3 length is 13 residues. The V end lost 6 bases, the J end lost 5 bases, and 13 bases lay between the germline ends. Notes on this clonotype: The antigen remains undetermined.

After 5'RACE with constant-segment primers, TCR alpha and TCR beta cDNA libraries carrying sample barcodes and UMIs were obtained. MiXCR, run by TCRdb on the 5' RACE reads, gives a single entry per CDR3 protein. Among a few hundred thousand distinct CDR3 sequences listed, 28% were seen once. Findings of the study overall: Among contracting clones, CD4+ were mainly CM/EM and CD8+ enriched in EMRA. From day 15 to 85, contracting clones were balanced between CD4 and CD8, whereas later expanders leaned toward CD4+.

Material for sequencing was PBMCs or a T cell subset sorted from them (not recorded which). The origin of this receptor is an adult woman who had mild COVID-19 (a few samples of this study predate the infection). Cell type and time point are not known. J is TRBJ2-5 and V is TRBV12-3 or TRBV12-4; a possible D gene is TRBD1 (6 bases). The CDR3 DNA is TGTGCCAGCAGCTACGGACAGCTGGAGACCCAGTACTTC. Amino acids: CASSYGQLETQYF.